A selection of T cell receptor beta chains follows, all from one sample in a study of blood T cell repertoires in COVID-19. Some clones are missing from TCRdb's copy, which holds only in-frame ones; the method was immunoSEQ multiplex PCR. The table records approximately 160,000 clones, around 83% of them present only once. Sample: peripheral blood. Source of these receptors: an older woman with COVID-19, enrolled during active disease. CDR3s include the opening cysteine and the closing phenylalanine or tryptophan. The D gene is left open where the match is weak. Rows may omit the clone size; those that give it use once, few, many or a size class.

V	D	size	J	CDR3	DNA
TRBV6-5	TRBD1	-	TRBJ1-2	CASSYSRTGGNYGYTF	TGTGCCAGCAGTTACTCGCGGACAGGCGGTAACTATGGCTACACCTTC
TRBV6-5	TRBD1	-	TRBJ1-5	CASRAAGQGQPQHF	TGTGCCAGCAGGGCAGCCGGACAGGGCCAGCCCCAGCATTTT
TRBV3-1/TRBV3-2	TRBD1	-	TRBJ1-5	CASSPDRAINQPQHF	TGTGCCAGCAGCCCTGACAGGGCCATCAATCAGCCCCAGCATTTT
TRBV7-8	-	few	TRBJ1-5	CASSLISGGNQPQHF	TGTGCCAGCAGCTTAATCTCGGGTGGCAATCAGCCCCAGCATTTT
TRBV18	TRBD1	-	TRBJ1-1	CASSGYRGTEAFF	TGTGCCAGCTCAGGCTACAGGGGTACTGAAGCTTTCTTT
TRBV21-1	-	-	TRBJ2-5	CASSLGQKETQYF	TGTGCCAGCAGCCTTGGACAGAAAGAGACCCAGTACTTC
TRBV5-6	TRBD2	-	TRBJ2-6	CASSPSGGSFSGANVLTF	TGTGCCAGCAGCCCTAGCGGGGGATCTTTCTCTGGGGCCAACGTCCTGACTTTC
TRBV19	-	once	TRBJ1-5	CASSLTQQPQHF	TGTGCCAGTAGTCTCACGCAGCAGCCCCAGCATTTT
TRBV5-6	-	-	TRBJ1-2	CASTRGVSNYGYTF	TGTGCCAGCACCAGGGGTGTATCCAACTATGGCTACACCTTC
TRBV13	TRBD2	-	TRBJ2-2	CASSLRGLADTGELFF	TGTGCCAGCAGCTTAAGGGGACTAGCGGATACCGGGGAGCTGTTTTTT
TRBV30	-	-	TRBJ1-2	CAWKRFRNENSGYTF	TGTGCCTGGAAAAGGTTCAGGAATGAGAATTCTGGCTACACCTTC
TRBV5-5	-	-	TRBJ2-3	CASSLVQVSTDTQYF	TGTGCCAGCAGCTTGGTCCAGGTTAGCACAGATACGCAGTATTTT
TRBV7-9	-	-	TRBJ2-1	CASSLERASSYNEQFF	TGTGCCAGCAGCTTGGAGCGTGCCAGCTCCTACAATGAGCAGTTCTTC
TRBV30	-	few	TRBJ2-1	CAWSVGGPYNEQFF	TGTGCCTGGAGTGTTGGAGGGCCCTACAATGAGCAGTTCTTC
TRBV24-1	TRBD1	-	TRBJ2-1	CATSDPGTGASNEQFF	TGTGCCACCAGTGATCCCGGGACAGGGGCTTCCAATGAGCAGTTCTTC
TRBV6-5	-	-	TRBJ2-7	CASLPIYTSYEQYF	TGTGCCAGCCTCCCTATCTATACTTCCTACGAGCAGTACTTC
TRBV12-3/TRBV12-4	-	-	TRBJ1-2	CASSLRRGDGYTF	TGTGCCAGCAGTTTACGGCGGGGGGATGGCTACACCTTC
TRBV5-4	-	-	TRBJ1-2	CASSLGGGANYGYTF	TGTGCCAGCAGCTTGGGTGGGGGGGCGAACTATGGCTACACCTTC
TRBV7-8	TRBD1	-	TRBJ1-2	CASSLAIKRGQGNLGYTF	TGTGCCAGCAGCTTAGCTATAAAAAGGGGACAGGGGAATCTGGGCTACACCTTC
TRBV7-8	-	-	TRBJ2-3	CASSQERGTDTQYF	TGTGCCAGCAGCCAAGAGCGGGGCACAGATACGCAGTATTTT
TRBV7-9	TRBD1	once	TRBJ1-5	CASSPGTGFNQPQHF	TGTGCCAGCAGCCCGGGGACAGGCTTCAATCAGCCCCAGCATTTT
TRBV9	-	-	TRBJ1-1	CASSVELRTEAFF	TGTGCCAGCAGCGTAGAACTACGAACTGAAGCTTTCTTT
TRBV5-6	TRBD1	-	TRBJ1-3	CASSGTGQGSGNTIYF	TGTGCCAGCAGCGGAACGGGACAGGGAAGTGGAAACACCATATATTTT
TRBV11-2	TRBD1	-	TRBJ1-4	CASSFRTGGESEKLFF	TGTGCCAGCAGCTTCCGGACAGGGGGCGAGAGTGAAAAACTGTTTTTT
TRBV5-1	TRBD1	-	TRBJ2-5	CASSWGRGQETQYF	TGCGCCAGCAGCTGGGGCAGGGGGCAAGAGACCCAGTACTTC
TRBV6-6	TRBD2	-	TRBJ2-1	CASQAGGPINEQFF	TGTGCCTCCCAAGCGGGAGGGCCCATTAATGAGCAGTTCTTC
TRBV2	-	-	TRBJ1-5	CASSGQGSPNQPQHF	TGTGCCAGCAGTGGGCAGGGATCTCCCAATCAGCCCCAGCATTTT
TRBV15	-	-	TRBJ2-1	CATSREQGNEQFF	TGTGCCACCAGCAGAGAACAGGGCAATGAGCAGTTCTTC
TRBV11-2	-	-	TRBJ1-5	CASAGNNQPQHF	TGTGCCAGCGCCGGGAACAATCAGCCCCAGCATTTT
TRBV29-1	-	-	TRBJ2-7	CSGSVPGYEQYF	TGCAGCGGAAGCGTTCCGGGGTACGAGCAGTACTTC
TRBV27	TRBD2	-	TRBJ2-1	CASSVLTSSGGNEQFF	TGTGCCAGCAGCGTCCTCACCTCTAGCGGCGGCAATGAGCAGTTCTTC
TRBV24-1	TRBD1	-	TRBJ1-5	CATSDAGQGANQPQHF	TGTGCCACCAGTGATGCAGGACAGGGGGCGAATCAGCCCCAGCATTTT
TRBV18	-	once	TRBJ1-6	CASSPEGGLSPLHF	TGTGCCAGCTCACCAGAGGGGGGGCTCTCACCCCTCCACTTT
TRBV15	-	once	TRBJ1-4	CATSRRGAGEKLFF	TGTGCCACCAGCAGACGCGGGGCGGGGGAAAAACTGTTTTTT
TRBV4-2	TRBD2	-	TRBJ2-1	CASSDSGTSGLNNEQFF	TGTGCCAGCAGTGACTCCGGGACTAGCGGCTTAAACAATGAGCAGTTCTTC
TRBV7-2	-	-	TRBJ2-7	CASSWTGTPLEQYF	TGTGCCAGCAGCTGGACCGGGACTCCACTTGAGCAGTACTTC
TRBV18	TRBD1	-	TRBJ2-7	CASSPDRGEQYF	TGTGCCAGCTCACCGGACAGGGGCGAGCAGTACTTC
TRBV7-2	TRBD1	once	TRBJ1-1	CASSFSTGGYGEAFF	TGTGCCAGCAGCTTTTCGACAGGGGGCTATGGTGAAGCTTTCTTT
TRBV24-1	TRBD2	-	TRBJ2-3	CATSDLSSGGLYF	TGTGCCACCAGTGATTTATCTAGCGGGGGATTGTATTTT
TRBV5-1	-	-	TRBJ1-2	CASSLDQRGYTF	TGCGCCAGCAGCTTGGACCAGCGCGGCTACACCTTC
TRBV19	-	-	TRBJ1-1	CASSNPFLGSTEAFF	TGTGCCAGTAGTAATCCCTTTTTGGGGAGTACTGAAGCTTTCTTT
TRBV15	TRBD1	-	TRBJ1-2	CATSRDRGQGAGGYTF	TGTGCCACCAGCAGAGATAGGGGACAGGGGGCTGGTGGCTACACCTTC